A single sample is the source of the 2 T cell receptor beta chains below, sequenced in a study of cytomegalovirus exposure and HLA in healthy donors. PCR employed 60 Vbeta and 13 Jbeta primers. Profiled with immunoSEQ multiplex PCR; TCRdb holds only in-frame clones, not every one. The sample lists 110,000 to 150,000 clones, around 80% occurring once. The specimen sequenced was PBMCs. These receptors originate from a woman between 45 and 65 years old in good health and CMV-seropositive.

This chain joins TRBV29-1 and TRBJ1-1; no clear D gene. V gave up 6 bases and J gave up 1 base, with 18 bases separating them. Germline CDR1 and CDR2: SQVTM and ANQGSEA. This CDR3 spans 15 amino acids. The CDR3 DNA sequence: TGCAGCGTCCGGGGAGAGGCAGGAGCGAACACTGAAGCTTTCTTT. Protein product: CSVRGEAGANTEAFF.

The chain joins TRBV29-1 to TRBJ2-5; D is possibly TRBD2 (5 bases). The end of the DNA aligns better with TRBJ2-7, so the J call may be wrong. The CDR3 contains 13 residues. The V gene's germline CDR1 is SQVTM and CDR2 ANQGSEA. CDR3 DNA sequence: TGCAGCGCTAGCCCGAATGGTGCCTACGAGCAGTACTTC. As protein: CSASPNGAYEQYF.